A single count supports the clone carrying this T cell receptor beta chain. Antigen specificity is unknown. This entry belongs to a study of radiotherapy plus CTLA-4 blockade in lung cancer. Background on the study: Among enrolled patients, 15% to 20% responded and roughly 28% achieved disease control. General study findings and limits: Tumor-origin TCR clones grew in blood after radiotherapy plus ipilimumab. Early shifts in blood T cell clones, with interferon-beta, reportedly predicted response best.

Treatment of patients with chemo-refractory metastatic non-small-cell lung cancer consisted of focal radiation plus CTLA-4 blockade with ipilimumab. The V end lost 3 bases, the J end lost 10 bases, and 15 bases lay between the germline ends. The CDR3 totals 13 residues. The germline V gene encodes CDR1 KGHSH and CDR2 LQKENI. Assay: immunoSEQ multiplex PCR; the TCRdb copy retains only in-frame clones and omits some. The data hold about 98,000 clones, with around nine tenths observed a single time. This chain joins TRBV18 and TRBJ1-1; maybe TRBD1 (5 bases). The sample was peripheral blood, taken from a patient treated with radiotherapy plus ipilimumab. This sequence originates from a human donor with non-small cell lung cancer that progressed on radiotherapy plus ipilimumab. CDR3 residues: CASSPNGGTGAFF. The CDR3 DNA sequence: TGTGCCAGCTCACCCAACGGCGGGACCGGAGCTTTCTTT.